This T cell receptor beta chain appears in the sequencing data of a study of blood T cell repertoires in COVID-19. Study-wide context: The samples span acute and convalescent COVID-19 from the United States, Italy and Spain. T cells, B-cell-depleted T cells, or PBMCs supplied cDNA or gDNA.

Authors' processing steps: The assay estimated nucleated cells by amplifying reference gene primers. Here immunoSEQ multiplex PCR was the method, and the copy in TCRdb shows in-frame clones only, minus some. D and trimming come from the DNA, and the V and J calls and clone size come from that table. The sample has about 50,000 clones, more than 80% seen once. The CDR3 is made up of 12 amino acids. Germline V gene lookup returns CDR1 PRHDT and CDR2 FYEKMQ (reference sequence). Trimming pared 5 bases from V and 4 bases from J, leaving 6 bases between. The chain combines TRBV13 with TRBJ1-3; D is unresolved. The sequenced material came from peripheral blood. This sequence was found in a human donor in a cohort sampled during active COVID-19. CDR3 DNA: TGTGCCAGCAGCCCCTCCGGAAACACCATATATTTT. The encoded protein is CASSPSGNTIYF.